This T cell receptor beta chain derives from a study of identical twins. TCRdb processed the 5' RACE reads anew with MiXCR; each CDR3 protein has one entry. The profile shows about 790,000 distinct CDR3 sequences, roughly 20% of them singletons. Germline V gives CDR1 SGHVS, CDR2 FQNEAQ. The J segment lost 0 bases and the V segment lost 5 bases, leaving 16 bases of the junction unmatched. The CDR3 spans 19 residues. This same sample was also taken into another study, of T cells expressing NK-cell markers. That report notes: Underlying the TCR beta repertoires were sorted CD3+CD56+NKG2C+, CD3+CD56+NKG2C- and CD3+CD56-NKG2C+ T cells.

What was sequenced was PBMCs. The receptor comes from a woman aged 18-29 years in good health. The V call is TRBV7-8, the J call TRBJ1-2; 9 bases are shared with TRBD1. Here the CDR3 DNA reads TGTGCCAGCAGCACACATCGGGACAGGGTTTCGGGGGCTAACTATGGCTACACCTTC. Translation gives CASSTHRDRVSGANYGYTF.